The 20 T cell receptor beta chains below come from one sample, sequenced in a study of T cells after yellow fever vaccination (dated by TCRdb to between 2017 and 2020). The treatment or condition label, as the study defines it: live attenuated yellow fever vaccine strain. Libraries were constructed by 5' RACE. The instrument was an Illumina HiSeq 2500. Clones were called with MiXCR by TCRdb after fastp trimmed the public reads at Q25, and only in-frame beta chains were retained. Each CDR3 protein gets just one entry, which takes the most common genes and DNA from the rows behind it. A total of some 350,000 distinct CDR3 sequences appear in this sample, about 8.7% of them only once. The ten biggest clones cover about a sixth of the sample. The input for sequencing was PBMCs, taken on the day of the first yellow fever vaccination. The receptors here all came from a man between 18 and 35 years old who received the YFV17D yellow fever vaccine.

The chain links TRBV5-4 to TRBJ2-7; the D call may be TRBD1 or TRBD2 (5 bases each). The V and J ends lost 4 bases and 3 bases respectively, with 14 bases between them. Germline CDR1 and CDR2: SGHNT and YYREEE (reference sequence). The CDR3 runs to 14 residues. The CDR3 DNA sequence: TGTGCCAGCAGCCCCGGGACGGACTTCTACGAGCAGTACTTC. It translates to CASSPGTDFYEQYF. The full variable domain, completed using reference TRBV5-4 and TRBJ2-7, is ETGVTQSPTHLIKTRGQQVTLRCSSQSGHNTVSWYQQALGQGPQFIFQYYREEENGRGNFPPRFSGLQFPNYSSELNVNALELDDSALYLCASSPGTDFYEQYFGPGTRLTVT.

This clonotype is medium-sized. The chain uses TRBV12-3 or TRBV12-4 and TRBJ1-1; 10 bases align to TRBD1. The CDR3 is 20 residues long. The V gene end was trimmed by 3 bases and the J gene end by 0 bases; junction bases not matched to a gene: 16. CDR3 bases: TGTGCCAGCAGTTTTCTTAGGGGCGGGACAGGGGATCTCGTGAACACTGAAGCTTTCTTT. This codes for CASSFLRGGTGDLVNTEAFF.

In its sample, this clonotype was seen many times. J is TRBJ2-7 and V is TRBV12-5; a weak D match, TRBD2 (7 bases). Germline V gene data show CDR1 as LGHNT and CDR2 as FRNRAP. Trimming removed 7 bases from V and 1 base from J, with 17 bases in between. This CDR3 spans 15 amino acids. The CDR3 region has the DNA TGTGCTAGTGTTCGTGGGGGGGCCATATCCTACGAGCAGTACGTC. Protein: CASVRGGAISYEQYV.

This clonotype was recorded a few times. The chain couples TRBV11-2 to TRBJ1-4, with a possible D match to TRBD1 (5 bases). V shed 4 bases and J shed 8 bases, with 11 bases lying between them. The germline gives CDR1 SGHAT, CDR2 FQNNGV. This CDR3 contains 13 residues. Here the CDR3 DNA reads TGTGCCAGCAGCTGGATGGGGCGGGAAAAACTGTTTTTT. It specifies CASSWMGREKLFF.

This clonotype was counted between two and nine times. The chain has TRBV7-8 and TRBJ2-5; 12 bases align to TRBD1. V shed 5 bases, J shed 5 bases, and the junction held 9 bases outside the gene matches. Germline V lookup: CDR1 SGHVS, CDR2 FQNEAQ. The CDR3 has 16 amino acids. The CDR3 is CASSPPGQGALETQYF. CDR3 DNA sequence: TGTGCCAGCAGCCCCCCGGGACAGGGGGCTCTGGAGACCCAGTACTTC.

This clonotype has a handful of counts. This sequence joins TRBV5-1 and TRBJ2-3; 9 bases map to TRBD2. V trimming: 5 bases; J trimming: 6 bases; junction bases outside the gene matches: 10. The CDR3 extends over 15 amino acids. Looked up from germline, CDR1 is SGHRS and CDR2 is YFSETQ. The CDR3 coding sequence is TGCGCCAGCAGTTCCGGGGCGGGGGGGCAGGATACGCAGTATTTT. Protein sequence: CASSSGAGGQDTQYF.

This clonotype turned up a few times. CDR3 coding DNA: TGTGCCATCAGTGAGGACAGGGGGCTCCCCGGGGAGCTGTTTTTT. Amino acids: CAISEDRGLPGELFF. V is TRBV10-3 and J is TRBJ2-2; TRBD1 matches at 10 bases. J was trimmed by 6 bases and V by 2 bases; bases with no gene match: 3. In germline, CDR1 is ENHRY, CDR2 SYGVKD. The CDR3 spans 15 residues.

CDR3 loop: CASSLLGSSGANVLTF. The CDR3 DNA reads as TGTGCCAGCAGCTTATTGGGGTCCTCTGGGGCCAACGTCCTGACTTTC. The chain joins TRBV7-2 to TRBJ2-6; no definite D call. The CDR3 runs 16 residues. Trimming took 2 bases from V and 0 from J, leaving 8 bases between them. Germline V gene data show CDR1 as SGHTA and CDR2 as FQGNSA. Drawing the rest from reference TRBV7-2 and TRBJ2-6, the complete variable domain is GAGVSQSPSNKVTEKGKDVELRCDPISGHTALYWYRQSLGQGLEFLIYFQGNSAPDKSGLPSDRFSAERTGGSVSTLTIQRTQQEDSAVYLCASSLLGSSGANVLTFGAGSRLTVL.

This chain joins TRBV5-4 and TRBJ1-6; maybe TRBD1 (6 bases). From germline, CDR1 is SGHNT and CDR2 YYREEE (reference sequence). V shed 4 bases and J shed 7 bases, with 15 bases lying between them. This CDR3 has 15 residues. The CDR3 DNA sequence: TGTGCCAGCAGCGGGGGGGGGCAGGGGAATTCACCCCTCCACTTT. Protein: CASSGGGQGNSPLHF.

V usage is TRBV19 and J usage is TRBJ1-2; D not certain. This CDR3 has 15 amino acids. The germline V and J ends were trimmed by 3 bases and 3 bases, with 14 bases remaining between them. From germline, CDR1 is LNHDA and CDR2 SQIVND (reference sequence). CDR3 protein: CASSIRASRDYGYTF. In nucleotides, the CDR3 is TGTGCCAGTAGTATCCGCGCAAGCCGAGACTATGGCTACACCTTC. Full variable domain (rest looked up from reference TRBV19 and TRBJ1-2): DGGITQSPKYLFRKEGQNVTLSCEQNLNHDAMYWYRQDPGQGLRLIYYSQIVNDFQKGDIAEGYSVSREKKESFPLTVTSAQKNPTAFYLCASSIRASRDYGYTFGSGTRLTVV.

V gene TRBV20-1 combines with J gene TRBJ2-5, with 9 bases aligning to TRBD2. The CDR3 consists of 15 residues. With 2 bases clipped from V and 3 bases from J, the junction kept 7 bases outside the gene matches. Germline-derived CDR1 and CDR2 are DFQATT and SNEGSKA (reference sequence). The CDR3 DNA reads as TGCAGTGCTAGATTGACCAAGCGGGGGGAAGAGACCCAGTACTTC. Translation: CSARLTKRGEETQYF.

This clonotype was seen more than once but under ten times. This sequence joins TRBV12-5 and TRBJ2-7; D gene uncertain. V was cut by 8 bases and J by 0 bases, with 17 bases left in between. Germline CDR1 and CDR2: LGHNT and FRNRAP. The CDR3 contains 15 residues. The CDR3, as DNA: TGTGCTAGTTACTCTACCCTTCCCAACTCCTACGAGCAGTACGTC. Its translation is CASYSTLPNSYEQYV.

The chain uses TRBV6-2 or TRBV6-3 and TRBJ2-4; D possibly corresponds to TRBD1 (6 bases). Trimming cost V 4 bases and J 8 bases, with 18 bases left between them. The CDR3 spans 15 residues. Germline loops: CDR1 MNHEY, CDR2 SVGEGT. The CDR3 nucleotides read TGTGCCAGCAGTTCACTAACAGGGAGCGGTGACATTCAGTACTTC. Amino acids: CASSSLTGSGDIQYF.

J is TRBJ2-1 and V is TRBV5-1; TRBD1 matches 9 bases. This CDR3 region has 17 residues. V shed 4 bases, J shed 5 bases, and the junction held 13 bases outside the gene matches. Per germline, CDR1 SGHRS and CDR2 YFSETQ. In DNA, the CDR3 is TGCGCCAGCAGCCCCGACCCGGGACAGGGAGGGAACAATGAGCAGTTCTTC. Its protein product is CASSPDPGQGGNNEQFF.

This sequence joins TRBV19 and TRBJ1-4; the D gene is possibly TRBD1 (6 bases). V lost 4 bases and J 7 bases, leaving 16 bases between the germline ends. The CDR3 length is 15 residues. Germline loops: CDR1 LNHDA, CDR2 SQIVND (reference sequence). CDR3 amino acids: CASSNVNDRSEKLFF. DNA for the CDR3: TGTGCCAGTAGTAACGTCAACGACAGGAGTGAAAAACTGTTTTTT.

This clonotype came up a few times. J is TRBJ2-7 and V is TRBV18, with TRBD1 as a possible D gene (5 bases). V lost 2 bases to trimming and J lost 0 bases, with 8 bases between them. In germline, CDR1 is KGHSH, CDR2 LQKENI. The CDR3 extends over 14 amino acids. CDR3 sequence reads: CASSPSRGSYEQYV. DNA of the CDR3: TGTGCCAGCTCACCATCAAGGGGCTCCTACGAGCAGTACGTC.

J is TRBJ1-1 and V is TRBV6-2 or TRBV6-3; D is undetermined. The ends were cut back, 6 bases at V and 0 bases at J, with 11 bases in the middle. The CDR3 has 14 amino acids. Looked up from germline, CDR1 is MNHEY and CDR2 is SVGEGT. CDR3 in DNA: TGTGCCAGCAGCCCGACAAATTTGAACACTGAAGCTTTCTTT. This codes for CASSPTNLNTEAFF.

This clonotype was recorded a few times. The chain couples TRBV27 to TRBJ1-3; 8 nucleotides agree with TRBD1. Trimming removed 5 bases from V and 4 bases from J; junction bases left unmatched: 10. Germline CDR1 and CDR2: MNHEY and SMNVEV (reference sequence). The CDR3 is 16 residues long. The CDR3 protein is CASSPIGTGEGNTIYF. The CDR3 DNA reads TGTGCCAGCAGTCCTATCGGGACAGGAGAAGGAAACACCATATATTTT.

The sample holds many counts of this clonotype. The rearrangement links TRBV29-1 to TRBJ2-7, with 9 bases fitting TRBD1. The CDR3 contains 14 residues. The V gene end was trimmed by 6 bases and the J gene end by 5 bases; junction bases not matched to a gene: 11. Germline CDR1 SQVTM, CDR2 ANQGSEA. The CDR3 DNA follows: TGCAGCGTCCGAACCGGGACAGGGTCCCACGAGCAGTACTTC. Residues: CSVRTGTGSHEQYF.

This clonotype has just a few counts. Here the CDR3 reads CSVEGAGLSYNEQFF. The DNA of the CDR3 is TGCAGCGTCGAGGGAGCGGGGCTATCCTACAATGAGCAGTTCTTC. The chain joins TRBV29-1 to TRBJ2-1, with 7 positions matching TRBD2. CDR1 and CDR2 (germline): SQVTM, ANQGSEA. This CDR3 has 15 residues. Losses at the gene ends were 6 bases for V and 1 base for J; bases not matched to a gene: 9.